Following are 19 T cell receptor beta chains from one sample sequenced in a study of shared clonotypes between healthy human individuals. Cells designated naive CD8 were CD45RO-negative and were positively selected for CCR7, with terminally differentiated effector memory CD45RA+ cells excluded. Measured with immunoSEQ multiplex PCR; TCRdb has only the in-frame clones, and not every one. The sample carries about 2.1 million clones, roughly 93% recorded once. Specimen: naive CD8+ T cells from PBMCs. These receptors were collected from a young man in good health. Some clones in this sample may be carry-over from other donors' samples.

Here the CDR3 reads CATSRGRGSGANVLTF. As DNA, the CDR3 is TGTGCCACCAGCAGAGGACGGGGCTCTGGGGCCAACGTCCTGACTTTC. The chain couples TRBV15 to TRBJ2-6, with D perhaps TRBD2 (5 bases). V was shortened by 1 base and J by 0 bases, with 7 bases between the two germline ends. The germline CDR1 and CDR2 sequences are LNHNV and YYDKDF (reference sequence). This CDR3 spans 16 amino acids. The whole variable domain, filled in from reference TRBV15 and TRBJ2-6, reads DAMVIQNPRYQVTQFGKPVTLSCSQTLNHNVMYWYQQKSSQAPKLLFHYYDKDFNNEADTPDNFQSRRPNTSFCFLDIRSPGLGDTAMYLCATSRGRGSGANVLTFGAGSRLTVL.

This clone was counted a single time. V usage is TRBV27 and J usage is TRBJ2-1; 11 bases map to TRBD1. V dropped 4 bases and J dropped 1; count of bases not matched to a gene: 0. Germline assignment: CDR1 MNHEY and CDR2 SMNVEV (reference sequence). The CDR3 totals 15 residues. CDR3 nucleotide sequence: TGTGCCAGCAGTTGGGACAGGGGGTCCTACAATGAGCAGTTCTTC. As protein: CASSWDRGSYNEQFF.

This clone came up once. The rearrangement links TRBV7-8 to TRBJ2-3, with 9 bases identical to TRBD2. This CDR3 is 16 amino acids long. With 3 bases clipped from V and 3 bases from J, the junction kept 7 bases outside the gene matches. Germline V CDR1 and CDR2: SGHVS, FQNEAQ. The CDR3 DNA sequence: TGTGCCAGCAGCTTTTTAGCGGGAGTGGTTACAGATACGCAGTATTTT. It specifies CASSFLAGVVTDTQYF.

This clone occurred once. This CDR3 reads CASSLGVVKGYNEQFF. The CDR3 region has the DNA TGTGCCAGCAGCTTAGGGGTAGTAAAGGGGTACAATGAGCAGTTCTTC. This chain uses TRBV11-2 with TRBJ2-1, with TRBD1 as a possible D gene (5 bases). This CDR3 has 16 residues. The V gene lost 1 base and the J gene lost 4 bases, with 14 bases spanning the gap. Looked up from germline, CDR1 is SGHAT and CDR2 is FQNNGV.

The rearrangement uses TRBV15 and TRBJ1-2; no definite D call. Germline CDR1 is LNHNV and CDR2 is YYDKDF (reference sequence). V lost 5 bases to trimming and J lost 4 bases, with 8 bases between them. CDR3 length: 12 residues. The CDR3 DNA reads TGTGCCACCAGCCGGAAAGGCTATGGCTACACCTTC. Protein: CATSRKGYGYTF.

This chain uses TRBV27 with TRBJ2-5, with 9 bases lining up with TRBD1. The CDR3 covers 15 residues. Germline CDR1 reads MNHEY; CDR2 reads SMNVEV (reference sequence). Trimming at V came to 5 bases and at J to 5 bases, leaving 9 bases not matched to a gene. Written as DNA, the CDR3 is TGTGCCAGCAGTCCCCGGGACAGGGTTTTTGAGACCCAGTACTTC. Amino acids: CASSPRDRVFETQYF.

The V call is TRBV7-6, the J call TRBJ1-3; D call uncertain. The CDR3 consists of 16 residues. Germline assignment: CDR1 SGHVS and CDR2 FNYEAQ. V lost 1 base and J 0 bases, leaving 10 bases between the germline ends. CDR3 coding DNA: TGTGCCAGCAGCTTAGTACAGTTTGGCTCTGGAAACACCATATATTTT. As protein: CASSLVQFGSGNTIYF.

This sequence joins TRBV7-9 and TRBJ1-1; 8 bases match TRBD1. The germline V gene encodes CDR1 SEHNR and CDR2 FQNEAQ (reference sequence). The CDR3 sequence is 16 residues long. V was pared by 5 bases and J by 5 bases, with 13 bases of the junction left unmatched. The DNA of the CDR3 is TGTGCCAGCAGCATAGGACCGACAGGGGAAATAACTGAAGCTTTCTTT. It encodes CASSIGPTGEITEAFF. Using reference TRBV7-9 and TRBJ1-1 for the parts outside the CDR3, the full variable domain is DTGVSQNPRHKITKRGQNVTFRCDPISEHNRLYWYRQTLGQGPEFLTYFQNEAQLEKSRLLSDRFSAERPKGSFSTLEIQRTEQGDSAMYLCASSIGPTGEITEAFFGQGTRLTVV.

The chain couples TRBV4-2 to TRBJ1-5; 8 bases line up with TRBD1. After removal of 2 bases from V and 5 bases from J, the junction contained 5 bases not matched to a gene. The CDR3 has 15 residues. CDR1 LGHNA and CDR2 YNFKEQ come from the germline V gene. The CDR3 DNA sequence: TGTGCCAGCAGCCAATCGGACAGGGAAGATCAGCCCCAGCATTTT. It specifies CASSQSDREDQPQHF.

The chain links TRBV9 to TRBJ1-1; D is possibly TRBD1 (6 bases). This CDR3 spans 19 amino acids. Trimming removed 3 bases at V and 3 bases at J, with 27 bases between. The germline V gene has CDR1 SGDLS and CDR2 YYNGEE. The CDR3: CASSGDREGTLVRYTEAFF. In DNA, the CDR3 is TGTGCCAGCAGCGGCGATAGAGAAGGGACACTAGTTAGGTACACTGAAGCTTTCTTT.

The gene calls are TRBV28 and TRBJ2-1; D might be TRBD2 (5 bases). V was pared by 4 bases and J by 2 bases, with 18 bases between. This CDR3 has 17 residues. Germline values: CDR1 MDHEN, CDR2 SYDVKM. The CDR3 DNA reads as TGTGCCAGCAGTTCGGTGCGGAGGAAAGGCCCCTACAATGAGCAGTTCTTC. As protein: CASSSVRRKGPYNEQFF.

This clone was counted between two and nine times. At the DNA level, this CDR3 is encoded by other sequences in the same sample as well. This chain connects TRBV28 to TRBJ1-5, with TRBD1 matching over 7 bases. J was trimmed by 2 bases and V by 2 bases; bases with no gene match: 0. This CDR3 has 14 residues. Germline V gene data show CDR1 as MDHEN and CDR2 as SYDVKM. This CDR3 is CASSLGTGNQPQHF. For the CDR3, the DNA is TGTGCCAGCAGTTTAGGGACAGGCAATCAGCCCCAGCATTTT.

The V call is TRBV28, the J call TRBJ2-4; D uncertain. Trimming shortened V by 2 bases and J by 7 bases, and 12 bases separated the two germline ends. The germline gives CDR1 MDHEN, CDR2 SYDVKM. The CDR3 is 14 amino acids. CDR3 DNA sequence: TGTGCCAGCAGTTTACGCGTCGAAGGGAACATTCAGTACTTC. It encodes CASSLRVEGNIQYF.

On this clone: This specimen includes other DNA sequences encoding the same CDR3. The chain joins TRBV9 to TRBJ2-2; D ambiguous. Trimming stripped 3 bases from V and 7 bases from J, with 4 bases between. CDR3 length equals 11 residues. The germline V gene encodes CDR1 SGDLS and CDR2 YYNGEE. The CDR3 sequence is CASSGGGELFF. The CDR3 coding sequence is TGTGCCAGCAGCGGGGGCGGGGAGCTGTTTTTT.

This chain connects TRBV10-3 to TRBJ2-7; 11 bases align to TRBD1. Germline V gives CDR1 ENHRY, CDR2 SYGVKD. The V gene end was trimmed by 10 bases and the J gene end by 2 bases; junction bases not matched to a gene: 7. There are 14 residues in the CDR3. For the CDR3, the DNA is TGTGCCACCACGGACAGGGGGCTAACCTACGAGCAGTACTTC. This translates into CATTDRGLTYEQYF.

This chain joins TRBV18 and TRBJ2-7; no reliable D call. Germline CDR1 reads KGHSH; CDR2 reads LQKENI. V was clipped by 0 bases and J by 6 bases, with 12 bases between them. The CDR3 spans 14 residues. The CDR3 region has the DNA TGTGCCAGCTCACCACCGATGGCCCTTAGCGAGCAGTACTTC. Encoded protein: CASSPPMALSEQYF.

The rearrangement links TRBV28 to TRBJ2-7, with D possibly being TRBD1 (5 bases). Trimming removed 2 bases from V and 6 bases from J, with 14 bases in between. Germline V lookup: CDR1 MDHEN, CDR2 SYDVKM. CDR3 length equals 14 residues. The CDR3 coding sequence is TGTGCCAGCAGTTTAGAGGTAGGGGTACTCGAGCAGTACTTC. As protein: CASSLEVGVLEQYF.

The genes are TRBV7-9 and TRBJ2-4, with 7 bases identical to TRBD1. Germline loops: CDR1 SEHNR, CDR2 FQNEAQ (reference sequence). V lost 5 bases, J lost 3 bases, and 7 bases stayed unmatched. The CDR3 is 15 amino acids. CDR3 residues: CASSANDRVKNIQYF. CDR3 nucleotide sequence: TGTGCCAGCAGCGCAAACGACAGGGTCAAAAACATTCAGTACTTC.

The chain carries TRBV11-1 and TRBJ2-7; 7 positions match TRBD2. Germline V CDR1 and CDR2: SGHAT, FQDESV (reference sequence). After removal of 5 bases from V and 3 bases from J, the junction contained 4 bases not matched to a gene. The CDR3 spans 13 residues. CDR3 DNA: TGTGCCAGCAGCCTTGGGGGGGGCTACGAGCAGTACTTC. This codes for CASSLGGGYEQYF.